Reported below is one TCR beta chain. What this receptor recognizes is not known. Base qualities are not at hand, and no much larger clone is one base apart. Genomic DNA was isolated using the Qiagen DNeasy kit from unsorted PBMCs as well as from negatively selected CD4+ and CD8+ fractions. Amplification of TCR beta CDR3 regions was done by immunoSEQ multiplex PCR with primers that anneal to V and J segments. Amplification bias was minimized using a synthetic immune receptor repertoire, and residual bias was removed computationally after sequencing. Per the source publication's procedure: Custom Python scripts were used to quantify repertoire diversity as the Shannon entropy index. Unsorted, CD4+ and CD8+ repertoires were examined separately, except in combined analyses, for which CD4+ and CD8+ sequences were merged in silico. A clone was considered expanded if an increase in frequency of at least 2-fold after treatment relative to C1D1 was found, and a pseudocount of 0.5 was applied to clones undetected at baseline. Clones with 0 or 1 copy at C1D1 were classified as singleton clones, and clones with 2 or more copies were classified as non-singleton clones. Clones expanded in unsorted samples were annotated as CD4+, CD8+ or unknown by matching protein sequences in sorted samples from the same patient. Wilcoxon tests on paired samples were used to test diversity changes from C1D1 to C4D1. TCRdb re-hosts the immuneACCESS table, in-frame sequences only. Its copies lack some clones; in the studies checked, an unresolved V gene accounts for under half of them, and the cause for the rest is not known. V and J calls and clone size are as listed in that table; D and trimming were resolved from the DNA. In all, the sample holds approximately 25,000 clones, and roughly 72% of those were seen once. Of the sample, 3.5% to 4.5% falls within the top ten clones.

This entry comes from a study of PD-1 blockade in classical Hodgkin lymphoma (dated by TCRdb to the early 2020s). Turning to the overall study: Nivolumab dosing was 3 mg/kg intravenously every 2 weeks, continuing until either disease progression or unacceptable toxicity. To define a peripheral blood immune signature of response to PD-1 blockade in classical Hodgkin lymphoma, the study combined TCR beta sequencing with CyTOF.

Results and caveats for the whole study, not just this receptor: A significant rise by C4D1 was seen in CD4+ but not CD8+ TCR diversity (p=0.0027 vs p=0.16), with the rise being most apparent in complete responders (p=0.02). The study was limited to a single clinical trial cohort, and causes of repertoire differences, possibly disease activity or prior therapy, remained undefined. Patients starting nivolumab less than 1 year after ASCT had lower diversity and were excluded from later analyses to avoid confounding by immune reconstitution. Baseline TCR diversity was reported to be lower in newly diagnosed patients than in healthy donors, and even lower in relapsed/refractory patients. Trial patients achieving complete response had baseline diversity similar to newly diagnosed patients, whereas partial responders and progressors had significantly lower diversity.

Read against the paper, the sample's time point label means: cycle 4 day 1 (C4D1), after six to seven weeks of nivolumab. Every trial patient had relapsed after autologous stem cell transplantation, and cohorts A, B and C differed in prior brentuximab vedotin exposure. The trial cohort included 55 to 65 patients with relapsed/refractory classical Hodgkin lymphoma, and each patient had a best overall response of complete response, partial response or progressive disease. Trial patients were treated with single-agent nivolumab in the multi-cohort phase II CheckMate 205 trial. Best overall response was determined by an independent review committee according to the 2007 International Working Group response criteria. Trial PBMCs were collected immediately before nivolumab initiation (C1D1) and during therapy at cycle 2 day 1 and cycle 4 day 1. Peripheral blood was collected in 8 mL Vacutainer Cell Preparation Tubes, from which PBMCs were isolated by centrifugation and then cryopreserved.

The CDR3 spans 19 residues, from the cysteine through the phenylalanine. Only CDR3 DNA remains: 57 bases, in frame from the first base. Trimming takes 0 bases from V and 0 bases from J, and the germline ends sit 18 bases apart. CDR1 and CDR2 were assigned from the germline V gene as LGHNA and YSLEER. Rearrangement joined TRBV4-3 to TRBJ1-3, and perhaps TRBD1 as D gene, on 5 matching bases. The clonotype comes from a human donor with classical Hodgkin lymphoma. The sequencing here drew on peripheral blood mononuclear cells (PBMCs), taken before the fourth cycle of nivolumab. The base sequence is TGCGCCAGCAGCCAAGAAATAGCCGGGGCAGGGATCTCTGGAAACACCATATATTTT. Its coded protein is CASSQEIAGAGISGNTIYF.